The 13 T cell receptor beta chains reported below all come from one sample, sequenced in a study of blood T cell repertoires in COVID-19. The assay was immunoSEQ multiplex PCR, and TCRdb's table has in-frame clones only and misses some. The data show 150,000 or so clones, 79% seen once. Sequenced input: peripheral blood. The receptors were sampled from a woman aged 70-85 years with COVID-19, enrolled during active disease.

The genes are TRBV7-2 and TRBJ1-2, with a weak D call TRBD1 (6 bases). Germline V CDR1 and CDR2: SGHTA, FQGNSA. The CDR3 runs to 17 residues. The V end was cut by 2 bases, the J end by 5 bases, with 21 bases between. CDR3 sequence reads: CASSLLVGVRGSYGYTF. DNA for the CDR3: TGTGCCAGCAGCTTATTGGTGGGCGTCAGGGGAAGTTATGGCTACACCTTC.

V usage is TRBV5-1 and J usage is TRBJ1-1; D not resolved. The V end was cut by 2 bases, the J end by 6 bases, with 14 bases between. Germline-derived CDR1 and CDR2 are SGHRS and YFSETQ. The CDR3 is 14 residues long. CDR3 residues: CASSLSPREAEAFF. The CDR3 DNA reads as TGCGCCAGCAGCTTAAGCCCTAGGGAGGCTGAAGCTTTCTTT.

The chain combines TRBV25-1 with TRBJ2-1; 12 bases are a match to TRBD2. V lost 4 bases, J lost 4 bases, and 5 bases stayed unmatched. Germline CDR1 MGHDK, CDR2 SYGVNS. The CDR3 is 16 amino acids. The CDR3, as DNA: TGTGCCAGCAGTGCACCCGGGACTAGCGGGTACAATGAGCAGTTCTTC. It yields the protein CASSAPGTSGYNEQFF. The complete variable domain, with remaining parts taken from reference TRBV25-1 and TRBJ2-1, reads EADIYQTPRYLVIGTGKKITLECSQTMGHDKMYWYQQDPGMELHLIHYSYGVNSTEKGDLSSESTVSRIRTEHFPLTLESARPSHTSQYLCASSAPGTSGYNEQFFGPGTRLTVL.

The J gene is TRBJ2-3, the V gene TRBV7-3; 8 nucleotides align to TRBD2. There are 15 residues in the CDR3. V dropped 5 bases and J dropped 2; count of bases not matched to a gene: 6. Germline loops: CDR1 SGHTA, CDR2 FQGTGA. Here the CDR3 reads CASSNRGGDTDTQYF. The DNA for the CDR3 is TGTGCCAGCAGCAACCGGGGGGGAGACACAGATACGCAGTATTTT.

This clone has just a few counts. The chain couples TRBV28 to TRBJ2-7; 7 nucleotides agree with TRBD2. J gave up 4 bases and V 6 bases, and 9 bases lay outside the gene matches. CDR3 length: 14 amino acids. The V gene's germline CDR1 is MDHEN and CDR2 SYDVKM. This CDR3 reads CASRGPHGGYEQYF. The CDR3 DNA reads as TGTGCCAGCAGGGGGCCCCACGGGGGGTACGAGCAGTACTTC.

In the case of this clone: Distinct nucleotide sequences in the sample also encode this CDR3. The chain joins TRBV27 to TRBJ1-1; 7 bases match TRBD1. The V gene end was trimmed by 5 bases and the J gene end by 1 base; junction bases not matched to a gene: 7. The CDR3 sequence is 15 residues long. Germline CDR1 reads MNHEY; CDR2 reads SMNVEV (reference sequence). The CDR3 loop is CASSTRQGANTEAFF. DNA for the CDR3: TGTGCCAGCAGTACGAGACAGGGTGCGAACACTGAAGCTTTCTTT.

A remark on this clone: One end of the junction fails to match germline, which may point to a read error. V and J are TRBV6-1 and TRBJ1-4; the D is unclear. Germline CDR1 is MNHNS and CDR2 is SASEGT. This CDR3 spans 15 amino acids. In nucleotides, the CDR3 is TGTGCCAGCAGTGCGTCTGCGGGAGCTAAAGAAAAACTGTTTTTT. It is translated as CASSASAGAKEKLFF.

This sequence joins TRBV5-1 and TRBJ1-3; 9 positions match TRBD1. CDR1 and CDR2 (germline): SGHRS, YFSETQ. The trim removed 6 bases at V and 4 bases at J, leaving 5 bases unmatched. CDR3 length equals 14 residues. The CDR3 protein is CASMRTGVGNTIYF. For the CDR3, the DNA is TGCGCCAGCATGCGGACAGGGGTCGGAAACACCATATATTTT. Supplemented by reference TRBV5-1 and TRBJ1-3, the full variable domain reads KAGVTQTPRYLIKTRGQQVTLSCSPISGHRSVSWYQQTPGQGLQFLFEYFSETQRNKGNFPGRFSGRQFSNSRSEMNVSTLELGDSALYLCASMRTGVGNTIYFGEGSWLTVV.

V and J are TRBV5-4 and TRBJ2-5; 8 bases match TRBD2. V gave up 1 base and J gave up 0 bases; unmatched junction bases: 5. This CDR3 has 16 residues. Looked up from germline, CDR1 is SGHNT and CDR2 is YYREEE (reference sequence). The CDR3 DNA reads as TGTGCCAGCAGCTTGAAGGCGGGGGGAAACCAAGAGACCCAGTACTTC. Translating it yields CASSLKAGGNQETQYF.

The DNA for the CDR3 is TGTGCCAGCAGCCCGAGGGGACAGGGGTCTGGTTTAGGCAATCAGCCCCAGCATTTT. Amino acid sequence: CASSPRGQGSGLGNQPQHF. This chain joins TRBV7-8 and TRBJ1-5; 10 nucleotides agree with TRBD1. Unmatched junction bases numbered 15, after V lost 5 bases and J lost 2 bases. CDR3 length: 19 amino acids. Germline-derived CDR1 and CDR2 are SGHVS and FQNEAQ.

In its sample, this clone was seen once. The chain recombines TRBV5-1 with TRBJ1-2, with TRBD1 matching 7 bases. The CDR3 length is 13 residues. The V gene end was trimmed by 4 bases and the J gene end by 3 bases; junction bases not matched to a gene: 3. Germline CDR1 reads SGHRS; CDR2 reads YFSETQ. The CDR3 DNA reads as TGCGCCAGCAGCCGTACAGGGGACTATGGCTACACCTTC. Translation gives CASSRTGDYGYTF.

This rearrangement joins TRBV4-1 to TRBJ2-3; 11 bases align to TRBD2. The CDR3 sequence is 18 residues long. Germline CDR1 MGHRA, CDR2 YSYEKL. V shed 1 base, J shed 2 bases, and the junction held 8 bases outside the gene matches. The CDR3 sequence is CASSQGTGTSGFTDTQYF. DNA of the CDR3: TGCGCCAGCAGCCAAGGGACCGGGACTAGCGGATTCACAGATACGCAGTATTTT.

This rearrangement joins TRBV6-6 to TRBJ2-2, with D hard to call. From germline, CDR1 is MNHNY and CDR2 SVGAGI (reference sequence). V lost 10 bases to trimming and J lost 6 bases, with 12 bases between them. The CDR3 runs 12 residues. The chain's CDR3 is CAIWLPPGELFF. The CDR3 DNA follows: TGTGCCATCTGGCTTCCCCCCGGGGAGCTGTTTTTT.